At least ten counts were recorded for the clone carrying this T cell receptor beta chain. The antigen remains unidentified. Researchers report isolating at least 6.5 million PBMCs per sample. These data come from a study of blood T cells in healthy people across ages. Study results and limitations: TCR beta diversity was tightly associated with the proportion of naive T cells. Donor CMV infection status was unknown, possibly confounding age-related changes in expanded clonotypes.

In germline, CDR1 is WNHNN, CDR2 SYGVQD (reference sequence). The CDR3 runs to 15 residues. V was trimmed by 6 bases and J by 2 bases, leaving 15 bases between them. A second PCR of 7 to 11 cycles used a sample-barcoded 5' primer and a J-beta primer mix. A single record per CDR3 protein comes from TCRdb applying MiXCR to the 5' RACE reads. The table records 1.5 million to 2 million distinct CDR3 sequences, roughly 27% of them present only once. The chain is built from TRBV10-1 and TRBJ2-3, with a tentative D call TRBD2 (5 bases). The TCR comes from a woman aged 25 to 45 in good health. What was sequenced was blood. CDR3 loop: CASSPYPTNTDTQYF. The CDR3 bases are TGCGCCAGCAGCCCCTATCCGACTAACACAGATACGCAGTATTTT.